A single sample is the source of the 18 T cell receptor beta chains below, sequenced in a study of persistence of HIV-infected CD4 T cells. This was the immunoSEQ version 4 assay in survey mode. Sequenced by immunoSEQ multiplex PCR; TCRdb stores in-frame clones only, minus some. The data contain about 36,000 clones, more than 75% of them singletons. The antigens for these receptors are not known. Cells were stimulated with overlapping HIV-1 Gag 15-mer peptides. CD40L/CD69 double-negative CD45RO-high memory CD4+ T cells were collected. Material: cultured CD4+ T cells from PBMCs, obtained from a patient who received antiretroviral therapy. Every receptor here comes from an adult with HIV. The donor label of this sample is uncertain.

The CDR3 DNA is TGCGCCAGCAGCTTACAGGGCTCTGGCTACACCTTC. Translation gives CASSLQGSGYTF. The rearrangement links TRBV5-1 to TRBJ1-2; possible D gene TRBD1, 6 bases. V dropped 2 bases and J dropped 7 bases, with 9 bases sitting between them. CDR1 is SGHRS, CDR2 YFSETQ, per germline. The CDR3 is 12 amino acids.

This rearrangement joins TRBV27 to TRBJ1-2; TRBD1 matches at 7 bases. The CDR3 is 16 amino acids. Germline V lookup: CDR1 MNHEY, CDR2 SMNVEV (reference sequence). The ends lost 6 bases at V and 8 bases at J; junction bases unmatched: 18. In DNA form, the CDR3 reads TGTGCCAGCAGCATTACACAGACAGGGAGGTCCAGGGGCTACACCTTC. Encoded protein: CASSITQTGRSRGYTF.

This chain links TRBV19 with TRBJ1-1; the D gene is possibly TRBD1 (5 bases). The CDR3 covers 12 residues. V was pared by 7 bases and J by 5 bases, with 11 bases between. Germline V gene data show CDR1 as LNHDA and CDR2 as SQIVND (reference sequence). The CDR3 region has the DNA TGTGCCAGTACCATGGGGGGGACTGAAGCTTTCTTT. Translated: CASTMGGTEAFF.

J is TRBJ2-2 and V is TRBV9; the D gene is possibly TRBD1 (5 bases). V shed 0 bases and J shed 6 bases, with 15 bases lying between them. The length of the CDR3 is 16 residues. Germline loops: CDR1 SGDLS, CDR2 YYNGEE. CDR3 nucleotides: TGTGCCAGCAGCGTAGGAAGTCAGGGATGGGCCGGGGAGCTGTTTTTT. This sequence encodes CASSVGSQGWAGELFF.

This chain links TRBV6-5 with TRBJ2-7, with TRBD1 identical over 7 bases. From germline, CDR1 is MNHEY and CDR2 SVGAGI. Losses at the gene ends were 6 bases for V and 3 bases for J; bases not matched to a gene: 8. The CDR3 spans 14 residues. The CDR3 coding sequence is TGTGCCAGCAGCAGGGTTTGGGACAGCTACGAGCAGTACTTC. Translation gives CASSRVWDSYEQYF.

The rearrangement joins TRBV9 to TRBJ1-1, with unresolved D. Trimming left V 0 bases short and J 4 bases short, with 7 bases between. The CDR3 has 13 residues. CDR1 is SGDLS and CDR2 is YYNGEE in the germline V gene. The CDR3 DNA follows: TGTGCCAGCAGCGTAGGCACGGGCACTGAAGCTTTCTTT. Protein sequence: CASSVGTGTEAFF.

This chain connects TRBV5-1 to TRBJ1-2; the match to TRBD1 covers 8 bases. CDR1 is SGHRS and CDR2 is YFSETQ in the germline V gene. Trimming cost V 3 bases and J 4 bases; bases outside gene matches: 11. This CDR3 is built from 16 residues. Here the CDR3 DNA reads TGCGCCAGCAGCTCCGGGGGGACAGGAGCCTTCTATGGCTACACCTTC. Residues: CASSSGGTGAFYGYTF.

The chain uses TRBV6-5 and TRBJ1-2; D is ambiguous. This CDR3 has 14 amino acids. The V gene lost 2 bases and the J gene lost 8 bases, with 15 bases spanning the gap. The germline V gene has CDR1 MNHEY and CDR2 SVGAGI. CDR3 sequence reads: CASSYLSKVVGYTF. The DNA of the CDR3 is TGTGCCAGCAGTTACCTCTCGAAGGTGGTCGGCTACACCTTC.

This chain links TRBV11-3 with TRBJ2-3; 14 positions match TRBD2. This CDR3 is 12 amino acids long. The V and J ends lost 5 bases and 15 bases, in that order; junction bases with no gene match: 4. Germline V lookup: CDR1 SGHNT, CDR2 YENEEA. The CDR3 coding sequence is TGTGCCAGCAGCCCGACTAGCGGGGGGGTATATTTT. This encodes CASSPTSGGVYF. Full variable domain (outside the CDR3, taken from reference TRBV11-3 and TRBJ2-3): EAGVVQSPRYKIIEKKQPVAFWCNPISGHNTLYWYLQNLGQGPELLIRYENEEAVDDSQLPKDRFSAERLKGVDSTLKIQPAELGDSAVYLCASSPTSGGVYFGPGTRLTVL.

The chain links TRBV28 to TRBJ1-2, with D possibly being TRBD1 (5 bases). The CDR3 runs 13 residues. Germline CDR1 and CDR2: MDHEN and SYDVKM. Trimming cost V 3 bases and J 6 bases, with 11 bases left between them. The CDR3 DNA reads as TGTGCCAGCAGTTTGGGGCAGGGCCATGGCTACACCTTC. Protein: CASSLGQGHGYTF.

V usage is TRBV27 and J usage is TRBJ2-6; 8 nucleotides agree with TRBD1. The CDR3 length is 16 residues. Trimming cost V 5 bases and J 2 bases; bases outside gene matches: 5. In germline, CDR1 is MNHEY, CDR2 SMNVEV (reference sequence). DNA for the CDR3: TGTGCCAGCAGTGTGGACAGGGCCCCTGGGGCCAACGTCCTGACTTTC. Encoded protein: CASSVDRAPGANVLTF.

The CDR3 DNA reads TGTGCCAGCAGTGAATATGGGGGTTCGGGCACTGAAGCTTTCTTT. This sequence encodes CASSEYGGSGTEAFF. This chain connects TRBV25-1 to TRBJ1-1, with D possibly matching TRBD1 (5 bases). The CDR3 loop spans 15 amino acids. Germline V CDR1 and CDR2: MGHDK, SYGVNS. V was cut by 0 bases and J by 4 bases, with 12 bases left in between.

This rearrangement joins TRBV6-1 to TRBJ2-2, with TRBD2 matching 14 bases. In germline, CDR1 is MNHNS, CDR2 SASEGT. The trim removed 2 bases at V and 7 bases at J, leaving 9 bases unmatched. CDR3 length: 18 residues. The CDR3 is CASSERGIGLAGGGELFF. The DNA for the CDR3 is TGTGCCAGCAGTGAACGTGGGATCGGACTAGCGGGGGGCGGGGAGCTGTTTTTT.

This clone was counted a few times. V is TRBV5-4 and J is TRBJ2-6; TRBD1 aligns across 9 bases. Germline V gives CDR1 SGHNT, CDR2 YYREEE (reference sequence). V lost 7 bases to trimming and J lost 0 bases; unmatched junction nucleotides: 5. The CDR3 is made up of 16 amino acids. CDR3: CASEQGAGSGANVLTF. The CDR3 nucleotides read TGTGCCAGCGAACAGGGGGCTGGCTCTGGGGCCAACGTCCTGACTTTC.

The chain recombines TRBV19 with TRBJ1-5; tentative D call: TRBD1 (5 bases). The CDR3 runs to 16 residues. Trimming took 4 bases from V and 7 from J, leaving 20 bases between them. The V gene's germline CDR1 is LNHDA and CDR2 SQIVND (reference sequence). Here the CDR3 DNA reads TGTGCCAGTAGTAACCTCGGGACCCAATCGCGGCAGCCCCAGCATTTT. It yields the protein CASSNLGTQSRQPQHF.

The chain employs TRBV5-1 and TRBJ2-7, with a weak D call TRBD1 (5 bases). Germline V gene lookup returns CDR1 SGHRS and CDR2 YFSETQ. V was clipped by 4 bases and J by 0 bases, with 8 bases between them. The CDR3 is 13 residues long. Written as DNA, the CDR3 is TGCGCCAGCAGCACGGACAACTCCTACGAGCAGTACTTC. Translated, it gives CASSTDNSYEQYF. The complete variable domain, with remaining parts taken from reference TRBV5-1 and TRBJ2-7, reads KAGVTQTPRYLIKTRGQQVTLSCSPISGHRSVSWYQQTPGQGLQFLFEYFSETQRNKGNFPGRFSGRQFSNSRSEMNVSTLELGDSALYLCASSTDNSYEQYFGPGTRLTVT.

The J gene is TRBJ2-2, the V gene TRBV19; a weak D match, TRBD1 (6 bases). Germline lookup yields CDR1 LNHDA and CDR2 SQIVND (reference sequence). V gave up 5 bases and J gave up 6 bases, with 22 bases separating them. The CDR3 is made up of 17 amino acids. The CDR3 spells CASSQHAEQGKPGELFF. In nucleotides, the CDR3 is TGTGCCAGTAGTCAACATGCCGAACAGGGTAAACCCGGGGAGCTGTTTTTT.

This clone was seen just once. This rearrangement joins TRBV7-2 to TRBJ2-2; D could derive from TRBD1 or TRBD2 (5 bases each). V lost 4 bases and J lost 8, with 17 bases in between. This CDR3 contains 15 residues. In germline, CDR1 is SGHTA, CDR2 FQGNSA. The CDR3 DNA is TGTGCCAGCAGCTCTAGCCCCAGGGCGGAGGGGGAGCTGTTTTTT. It translates to CASSSSPRAEGELFF.